This T cell receptor beta chain is from a study of control samples from healthy donors and cancer patients. Assay used: immunoSEQ multiplex PCR; TCRdb lists only in-frame clones, some missing. The sample totals approximately 190,000 clones. Sequencing was done on a sample of blood. The TCR comes from a woman in her 30s in good health.

This CDR3 reads CASSYGTALEAFF. DNA for the CDR3: TGTGCCAGCAGCTACGGGACCGCCCTTGAAGCTTTCTTT. This chain uses TRBV3-1 (or the pseudogene TRBV3-2) with TRBJ1-1; D is perhaps TRBD1 (5 bases). The CDR3 extends over 13 amino acids. CDR1 is LGHDT and CDR2 is YNNKEL in the germline V gene (reference sequence). Trimming cost V 5 bases and J 7 bases, with 14 bases left between them.